A selection of T cell receptor beta chains follows, all from one sample in a study of T cell responses to AZD1222 COVID-19 vaccine. Libraries were prepared by immunoSEQ multiplex PCR; TCRdb keeps only in-frame clonotypes and omits some of them. Among around 200,000 clones listed, 85% to 95% were seen once. Sequenced material: peripheral blood, taken 28 days after the second dose of the MenACWY control vaccine. The receptors come from an adult who received the MenACWY meningococcal vaccine as a control. Both conserved end residues are part of each CDR3. Fields, in order: V gene, J gene, clone size, D gene, CDR3 DNA, CDR3 protein. The D gene is left open where the match is weak. Some rows have no size entry. The others give once, few or many, or a class for an expanded clone.

>TRBV2|TRBJ2-7|NA|TRBD2
TGTGCCAGCAGTGTAAGCGGGGGGGGCTACGAGCAGTACTTC
CASSVSGGGYEQYF
>TRBV2|TRBJ1-5|NA|NA
TGTGCCAGCAGTGAAGCACAGGTCAATCAGCCCCAGCATTTT
CASSEAQVNQPQHF
>TRBV5-1|TRBJ1-1|NA|NA
TGCGCCAGCAGCTTCGAGGGGCCTGAAGCTTTCTTT
CASSFEGPEAFF
>TRBV19|TRBJ1-3|NA|NA
TGTGCCAGTAGTCCAGATCCCACTGGAAACACCATATATTTT
CASSPDPTGNTIYF
>TRBV2|TRBJ2-7|NA|TRBD1
TGTGCCAGCAGTTCCGGGACAGGGGCGTCCGAGCAGTACTTC
CASSSGTGASEQYF
>TRBV19|TRBJ1-5|NA|NA
TGTGCCAGTAGTACGAGAGCCGGGACATTAGGCCAGCCCCAGCATTTT
CASSTRAGTLGQPQHF
>TRBV15|TRBJ2-7|NA|TRBD1
TGTGCCACCAGCAGAGCGGCAGGGGGCGTCTACGAGCAGTACTTC
CATSRAAGGVYEQYF
>TRBV7-9|TRBJ1-4|NA|NA
TGTGCCAGCAGCCTGGACATAACTAATGAAAAACTGTTTTTT
CASSLDITNEKLFF
>TRBV4-2|TRBJ1-6|NA|NA
TGTGCCAGCAGCCAAGATTGGGGGGAAGGGACACCCCTCCACTTT
CASSQDWGEGTPLHF
>TRBV28|TRBJ1-1|NA|NA
TGTGCCAGCAGTTTAAAACTGAACACTGAAGCTTTCTTT
CASSLKLNTEAFF
>TRBV11-3|TRBJ2-2|NA|TRBD1
TGTGCCAGCAGCTCCCAGGGACAGGGACTGGGGGAGCTGTTTTTT
CASSSQGQGLGELFF
>TRBV6-5|TRBJ1-1|NA|NA
TGTGCCACCCGGACAGAACTCACTGAAGCTTTCTTT
CATRTELTEAFF
>TRBV6-5|TRBJ1-1|once|NA
TGTGCCAGCAAGATGGCCCTGAACACTGAAGCTTTCTTT
CASKMALNTEAFF
>TRBV30|TRBJ1-6|NA|TRBD1
TGTGCCTGGAGAGGCAACAGGGGGGTAGGTTCACCCCTCCACTTT
CAWRGNRGVGSPLHF
>TRBV4-1|TRBJ1-1|NA|TRBD1
TGCGCCAGCAGCCGATTTACAGGGGGGAACACTGAAGCTTTCTTT
CASSRFTGGNTEAFF
>TRBV9|TRBJ2-5|once|TRBD2
TGTGCCAGCAGCAAGAGCCGCGGGGGAGAGACCCAGTACTTC
CASSKSRGGETQYF
>TRBV5-1|TRBJ1-2|NA|NA
TGCGCCAGCACTTTCGCCGGGACGCATGGCTACACCTTC
CASTFAGTHGYTF
>TRBV6-4|TRBJ2-1|NA|TRBD2
TGTGCCAGCAGTGAGTGGCTAGCGGGGGGCGAGGAGCAGTTCTTC
CASSEWLAGGEEQFF
>TRBV14|TRBJ1-6|NA|NA
TGTGCCAGCAGCCAAACCGTAACGCGGTCACCCCTCCACTTT
CASSQTVTRSPLHF
>TRBV6-6|TRBJ1-3|NA|NA
TGTGCCAGCAGCCCAGGACAGGGAAACACCATATATTTT
CASSPGQGNTIYF
>TRBV15|TRBJ2-2|NA|TRBD1
TGTGCCACCAGCACCGGGACAGGGTTGACCGGGGAGCTGTTTTTT
CATSTGTGLTGELFF
>TRBV7-2|TRBJ2-1|NA|TRBD2
TGTGCCAGCAGCTTTAATAGCGGGGGCGGTGAGCAGTTCTTC
CASSFNSGGGEQFF
>TRBV10-1|TRBJ2-5|NA|TRBD2
TGCGCCAGTAAGCCGGGACTAGCGGGGGTGCAAGAGACCCAGTACTTC
CASKPGLAGVQETQYF
>TRBV10-3|TRBJ1-4|NA|NA
TGTGCCATCAGTGACATTTCAACTAATGAAAAACTGTTTTTT
CAISDISTNEKLFF
>TRBV19|TRBJ1-2|NA|NA
TGTGCCAGTAGTATTTTACAGGGACGGAATGGCTACACCTTC
CASSILQGRNGYTF
>TRBV4-1|TRBJ1-3|few|NA
TGCGCCAGCAGCCCGCCCTGGGCCGACGGAAACACCATATATTTT
CASSPPWADGNTIYF
>TRBV30|TRBJ1-6|NA|TRBD1
TGTGCCTGGAGTTCAGTCCCGGGACAGGGAAATTCACCCCTCCACTTT
CAWSSVPGQGNSPLHF